This T cell receptor (beta chain) was recovered during a study of early T cells in non-severe SARS-CoV-2 infection. Study overall: Sequenced bulk RNA came from whole blood that was unsorted, and chains were unpaired.

Study-wide results and limits: The VDJdb matching leaned toward anti-spike CD8 responses and overlooked private and CD4 specificities.

TCRdb called the 5' RACE reads again in MiXCR, with one record for every CDR3 protein. The repertoire includes just over 80,000 distinct CDR3 sequences, roughly an eighth of them detected once, and 1.4% sits in the top ten. As for this clonotype: The antigen remains unidentified.

Looked up from germline, CDR1 is MGHDK and CDR2 is SYGVNS. This CDR3 is built from 12 residues. Trimming pared 8 bases from V and 2 bases from J, leaving 4 bases between. The chain is built from TRBV25-1 and TRBJ2-6; D is unclear. Sequencing input: whole blood. The clonotype comes from an adult who was a healthcare worker with PCR-confirmed SARS-CoV-2 infection or an uninfected control (not recorded which). DNA for the CDR3: TGTGCCAGCCAGGCTGGGGCCAACGTCCTGACTTTC. As protein: CASQAGANVLTF.